The T cell receptor (beta chain) described here comes from a study of Graves' ophthalmopathy and Graves' hyperthyroidism. The CDR3 length is 13 residues. The germline V gene has CDR1 MDHEN and CDR2 SYDVKM. V dropped 7 bases and J dropped 6 bases, with 13 bases sitting between them. Other autoimmune disease, uncontrolled infection, pregnancy and lactation led to exclusion. This clonotype was observed at least ten times. RNA transcripts provided the template for amplifying TCR beta CDR3 regions. An opening RT-PCR round employed HTBI primers and preceded a second-round multiplex PCR. TCRdb redid the calling of the multiplex PCR reads with MiXCR, one entry per CDR3 protein. The data hold roughly 420,000 distinct CDR3 sequences, with under 25% observed a single time.

Sequencing was done on a sample of peripheral blood. This receptor was taken from a young woman with stable Graves' hyperthyroidism. The chain employs TRBV28 and TRBJ2-4; the D is unclear. The CDR3 spells CASTLGSINIQYF. For the CDR3, the DNA is TGTGCCAGCACCCTAGGCTCCATAAACATTCAGTACTTC.